This paragraph reports one T cell receptor (beta chain). Time point reported: after trial treatment. The treatment is: LDRT plus nivolumab, ipilimumab, low-dose cyclophosphamide and aspirin (RACIN trial). Low-dose radiotherapy, low-dose cyclophosphamide, aspirin, ipilimumab and nivolumab were all given to the donors. Inclusion covered patients whose advanced solid tumors lacked tumor-infiltrating lymphocytes. The data were taken from a study of low-dose radiotherapy and immunotherapy resistance in tumors. Background on the study: On an every-two-weeks schedule, patients received intravenous nivolumab 240 mg, along with ipilimumab 1 mg/kg every six weeks.

Alpha- and beta-chain coverage of first-strand cDNA came from TRAV- and TRBV-specific primers. The TCRs were subjected to amplification over roughly 18 PCR cycles employing a constant-region primer in conjunction with a V-primer adapter. A single record per CDR3 protein comes from TCRdb applying MiXCR to the reads. The table includes more than 70,000 distinct CDR3 sequences, under 25% detected once. Sequencing was performed on PBMCs, taken after low-dose radiotherapy plus immunotherapy. The source of this sequence is a female donor with ovarian cancer.

The CDR3 here is CASSLNPLRDTSYNEQFF. The CDR3 DNA sequence: TGTGCCAGCAGTTTGAATCCTCTCCGGGACACATCCTACAATGAGCAGTTCTTC. The chain is built from TRBV28 and TRBJ2-1; D perhaps matches TRBD1 (6 bases). The V gene's germline CDR1 is MDHEN and CDR2 SYDVKM. CDR3 length equals 18 residues. Trimming took 3 bases from V and 1 from J, leaving 19 bases between them. The entire variable domain, with the rest obtained from reference TRBV28 and TRBJ2-1, is as follows: DVKVTQSSRYLVKRTGEKVFLECVQDMDHENMFWYRQDPGLGLRLIYFSYDVKMKEKGDIPEGYSVSREKKERFSLILESASTNQTSMYLCASSLNPLRDTSYNEQFFGPGTRLTVL.